This TCR beta chain originates from a study of blood T cell repertoires in COVID-19. Sequencing was performed with immunoSEQ multiplex PCR; in TCRdb, only in-frame clones are kept and a portion is missing. The table has about 200,000 clones, 80% to 90% seen once. This clone was seen more than once but under ten times. Unmatched junction bases numbered 3, after V lost 3 bases and J lost 2 bases. This CDR3 is 15 amino acids long. Germline V CDR1 and CDR2: SGHDN, FVKESK. This receptor was identified in a man aged 25 to 45 who had recovered from COVID-19. The sample comprised peripheral blood. The chain joins TRBV14 to TRBJ2-1; TRBD2 matches 8 bases. CDR3 DNA sequence: TGTGCCAGCAGCCACCGGGGGGGGCCCTACAATGAGCAGTTCTTC. Protein: CASSHRGGPYNEQFF.